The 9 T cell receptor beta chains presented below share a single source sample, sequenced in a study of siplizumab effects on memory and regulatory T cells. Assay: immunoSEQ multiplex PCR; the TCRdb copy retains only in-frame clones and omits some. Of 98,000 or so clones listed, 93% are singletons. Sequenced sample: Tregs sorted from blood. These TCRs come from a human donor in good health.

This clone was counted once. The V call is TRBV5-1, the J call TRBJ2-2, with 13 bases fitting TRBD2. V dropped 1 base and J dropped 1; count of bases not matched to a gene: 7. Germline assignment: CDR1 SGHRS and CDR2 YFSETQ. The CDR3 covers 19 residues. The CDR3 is CASSLRTSGRNRNTGELFF. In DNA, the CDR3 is TGCGCCAGCAGCTTGAGGACTAGCGGGAGAAATAGGAACACCGGGGAGCTGTTTTTT.

CDR3 coding DNA: TGTGCCAGCAGCCAATTCGGATGGGAAGAGCAGTACTTC. Translating it yields CASSQFGWEEQYF. The chain is built from TRBV14 and TRBJ2-7; D is uncertain. This CDR3 has 13 residues. Looked up from germline, CDR1 is SGHDN and CDR2 is FVKESK. V lost 2 bases and J 7 bases, leaving 12 bases between the germline ends.

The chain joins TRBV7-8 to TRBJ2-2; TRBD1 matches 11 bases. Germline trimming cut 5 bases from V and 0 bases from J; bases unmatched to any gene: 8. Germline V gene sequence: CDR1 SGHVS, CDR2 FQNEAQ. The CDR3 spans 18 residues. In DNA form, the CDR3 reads TGTGCCAGCAGCAGACGGACAGGGGGCTTCGCGAACACCGGGGAGCTGTTTTTT. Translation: CASSRRTGGFANTGELFF. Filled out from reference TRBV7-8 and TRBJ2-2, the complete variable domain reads GAGVSQSPRYKVAKRGQDVALRCDPISGHVSLFWYQQALGQGPEFLTYFQNEAQLDKSGLPSDRFFAERPEGSVSTLKIQRTQQEDSAVYLCASSRRTGGFANTGELFFGEGSRLTVL.

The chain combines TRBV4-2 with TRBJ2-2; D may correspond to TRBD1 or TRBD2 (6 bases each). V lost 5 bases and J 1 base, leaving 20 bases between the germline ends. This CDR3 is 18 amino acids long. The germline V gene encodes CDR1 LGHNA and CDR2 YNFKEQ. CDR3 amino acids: CASSRGVPGGLNTGELFF. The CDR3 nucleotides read TGTGCCAGCAGCAGGGGGGTACCCGGGGGCCTGAACACCGGGGAGCTGTTTTTT.

CDR3 protein: CASSLVGGNEQYF. The CDR3 DNA sequence: TGTGCCAGCAGCTTAGTGGGCGGAAACGAGCAGTACTTC. V gene TRBV7-2 combines with J gene TRBJ2-7, with D uncertain. V dropped 1 base and J dropped 5 bases, with 9 bases sitting between them. Looked up from germline, CDR1 is SGHTA and CDR2 is FQGNSA. This CDR3 has 13 residues.

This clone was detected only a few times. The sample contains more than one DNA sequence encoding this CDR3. CDR3 amino acids: CASSIALNTEAFF. The CDR3 DNA sequence: TGTGCCAGTAGTATCGCATTGAACACTGAAGCTTTCTTT. V is TRBV19 and J is TRBJ1-1; D remains ambiguous. The germline V gene has CDR1 LNHDA and CDR2 SQIVND (reference sequence). The V end was cut by 3 bases, the J end by 0 bases, with 5 bases between. The CDR3 spans 13 residues.

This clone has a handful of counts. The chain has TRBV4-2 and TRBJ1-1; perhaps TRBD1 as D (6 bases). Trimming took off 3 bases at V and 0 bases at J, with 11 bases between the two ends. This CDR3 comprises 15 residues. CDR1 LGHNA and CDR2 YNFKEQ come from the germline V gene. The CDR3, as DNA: TGTGCCAGCAGCCACCCACAGGGAATGAACACTGAAGCTTTCTTT. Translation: CASSHPQGMNTEAFF.

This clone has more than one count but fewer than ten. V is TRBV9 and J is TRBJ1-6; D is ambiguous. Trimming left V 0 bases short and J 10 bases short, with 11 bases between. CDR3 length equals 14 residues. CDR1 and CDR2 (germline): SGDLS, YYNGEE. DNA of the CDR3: TGTGCCAGCAGCGTAGCTGGCCATACATCACCCCTCCACTTT. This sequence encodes CASSVAGHTSPLHF.

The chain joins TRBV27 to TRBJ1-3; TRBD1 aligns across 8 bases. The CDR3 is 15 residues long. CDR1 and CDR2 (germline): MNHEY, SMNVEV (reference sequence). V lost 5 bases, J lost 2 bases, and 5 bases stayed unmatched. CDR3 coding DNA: TGTGCCAGCAGTAGGTCGACAGGGGCTGGAAACACCATATATTTT. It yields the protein CASSRSTGAGNTIYF.